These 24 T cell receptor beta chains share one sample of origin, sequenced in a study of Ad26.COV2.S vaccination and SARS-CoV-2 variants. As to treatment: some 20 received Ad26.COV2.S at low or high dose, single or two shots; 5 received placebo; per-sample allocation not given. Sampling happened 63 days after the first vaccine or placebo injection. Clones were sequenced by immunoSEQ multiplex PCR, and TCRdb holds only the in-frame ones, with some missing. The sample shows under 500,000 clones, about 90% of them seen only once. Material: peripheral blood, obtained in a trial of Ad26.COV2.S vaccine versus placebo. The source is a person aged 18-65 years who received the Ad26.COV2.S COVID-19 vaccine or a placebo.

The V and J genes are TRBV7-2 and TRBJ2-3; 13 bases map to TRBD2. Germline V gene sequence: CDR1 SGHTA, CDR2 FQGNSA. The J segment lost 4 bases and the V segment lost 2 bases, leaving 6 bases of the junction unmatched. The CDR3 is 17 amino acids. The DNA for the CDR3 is TGTGCCAGCAGCTTACCGACTAGCGGGGGGCTGGCAGATACGCAGTATTTT. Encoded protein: CASSLPTSGGLADTQYF.

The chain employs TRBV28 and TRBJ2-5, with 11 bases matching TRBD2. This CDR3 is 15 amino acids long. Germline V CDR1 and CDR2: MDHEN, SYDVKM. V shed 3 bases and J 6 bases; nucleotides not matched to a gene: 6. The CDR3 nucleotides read TGTGCCAGCAGTTTCGGACTAGCGGGTAGGAAGACCCAGTACTTC. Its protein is CASSFGLAGRKTQYF.

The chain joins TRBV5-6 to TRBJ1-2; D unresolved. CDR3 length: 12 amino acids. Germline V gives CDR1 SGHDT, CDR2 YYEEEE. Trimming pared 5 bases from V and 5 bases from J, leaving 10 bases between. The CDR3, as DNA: TGTGCCAGCAGTTCTAACAGTTATGGCTACACCTTC. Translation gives CASSSNSYGYTF.

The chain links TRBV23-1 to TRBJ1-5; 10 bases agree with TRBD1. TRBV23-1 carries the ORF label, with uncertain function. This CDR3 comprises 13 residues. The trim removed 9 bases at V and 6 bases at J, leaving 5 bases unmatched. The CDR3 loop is CARDRGIVQPQHF. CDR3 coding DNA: TGCGCCAGGGACAGGGGGATTGTTCAGCCCCAGCATTTT.

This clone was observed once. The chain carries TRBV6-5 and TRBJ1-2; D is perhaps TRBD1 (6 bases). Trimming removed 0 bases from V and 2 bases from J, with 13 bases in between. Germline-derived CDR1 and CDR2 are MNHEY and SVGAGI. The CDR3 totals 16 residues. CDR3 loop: CASSYSGRDMNYGYTF. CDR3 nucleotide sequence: TGTGCCAGCAGTTACTCGGGCAGGGACATGAACTATGGCTACACCTTC.

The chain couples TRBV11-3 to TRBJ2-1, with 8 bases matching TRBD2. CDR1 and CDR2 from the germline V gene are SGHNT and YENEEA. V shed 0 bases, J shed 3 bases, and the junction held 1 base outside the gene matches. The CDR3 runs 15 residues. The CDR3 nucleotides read TGTGCCAGCAGCTTAGATGGGACTAGCTACAATGAGCAGTTCTTC. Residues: CASSLDGTSYNEQFF.

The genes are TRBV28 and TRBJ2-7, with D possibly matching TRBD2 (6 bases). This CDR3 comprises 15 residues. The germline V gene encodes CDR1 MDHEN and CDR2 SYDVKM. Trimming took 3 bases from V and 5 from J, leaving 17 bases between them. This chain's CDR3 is CASSFLSKEGDEQYF. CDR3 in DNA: TGTGCCAGCAGTTTTCTCTCTAAGGAGGGAGACGAGCAGTACTTC.

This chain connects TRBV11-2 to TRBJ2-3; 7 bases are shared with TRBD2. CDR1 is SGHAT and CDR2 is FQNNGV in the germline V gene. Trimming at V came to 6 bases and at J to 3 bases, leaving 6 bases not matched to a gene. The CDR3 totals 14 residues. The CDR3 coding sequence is TGTGCCAGCAGTTCGGGACTACAAACAGATACGCAGTATTTT. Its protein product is CASSSGLQTDTQYF.

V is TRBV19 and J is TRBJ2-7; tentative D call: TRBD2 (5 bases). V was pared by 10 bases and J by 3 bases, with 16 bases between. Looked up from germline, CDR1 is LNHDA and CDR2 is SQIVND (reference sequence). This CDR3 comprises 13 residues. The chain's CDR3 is CATAGDMNYEQYF. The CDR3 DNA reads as TGTGCCACTGCCGGGGATATGAACTACGAGCAGTACTTC.

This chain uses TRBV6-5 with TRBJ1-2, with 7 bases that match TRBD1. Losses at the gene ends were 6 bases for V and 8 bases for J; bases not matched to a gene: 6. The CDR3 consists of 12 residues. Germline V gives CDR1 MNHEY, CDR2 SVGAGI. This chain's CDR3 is CASRPTGLGYTF. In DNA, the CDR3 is TGTGCCAGCAGGCCGACAGGGCTGGGCTACACCTTC.

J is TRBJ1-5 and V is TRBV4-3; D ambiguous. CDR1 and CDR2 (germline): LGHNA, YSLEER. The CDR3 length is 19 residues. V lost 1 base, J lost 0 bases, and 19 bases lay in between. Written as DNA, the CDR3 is TGCGCCAGCAGCCAAGGGGTTGGCGTTGGGGTTTATAGCAATCAGCCCCAGCATTTT. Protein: CASSQGVGVGVYSNQPQHF.

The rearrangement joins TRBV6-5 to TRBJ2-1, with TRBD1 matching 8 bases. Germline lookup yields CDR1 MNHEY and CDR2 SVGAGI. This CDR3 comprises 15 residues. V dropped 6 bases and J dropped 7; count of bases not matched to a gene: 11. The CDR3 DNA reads TGTGCCAGCAGCCAAGACAGGGGATCCGCAAATGAGCAGTTCTTC. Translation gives CASSQDRGSANEQFF.

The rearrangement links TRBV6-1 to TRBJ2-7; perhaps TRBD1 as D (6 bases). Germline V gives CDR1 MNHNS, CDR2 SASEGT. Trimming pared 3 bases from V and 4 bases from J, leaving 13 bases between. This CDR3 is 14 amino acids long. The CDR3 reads CASSDWGTFYEQYF. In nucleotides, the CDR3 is TGTGCCAGCAGTGATTGGGGGACATTTTACGAGCAGTACTTC.

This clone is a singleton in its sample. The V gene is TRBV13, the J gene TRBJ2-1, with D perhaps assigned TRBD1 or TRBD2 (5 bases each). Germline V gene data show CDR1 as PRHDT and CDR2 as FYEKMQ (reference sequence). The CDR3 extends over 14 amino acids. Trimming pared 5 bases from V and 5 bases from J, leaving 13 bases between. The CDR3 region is CASSLRDGNNEQFF. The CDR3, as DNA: TGTGCCAGCAGCCTCCGGGACGGCAACAATGAGCAGTTCTTC.

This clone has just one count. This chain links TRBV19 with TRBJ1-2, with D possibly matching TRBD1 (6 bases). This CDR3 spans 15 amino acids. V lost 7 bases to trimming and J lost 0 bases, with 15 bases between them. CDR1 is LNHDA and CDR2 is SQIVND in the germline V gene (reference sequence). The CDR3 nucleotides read TGTGCCAGTAATAATCCGGACAGCACTAACTATGGCTACACCTTC. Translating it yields CASNNPDSTNYGYTF.

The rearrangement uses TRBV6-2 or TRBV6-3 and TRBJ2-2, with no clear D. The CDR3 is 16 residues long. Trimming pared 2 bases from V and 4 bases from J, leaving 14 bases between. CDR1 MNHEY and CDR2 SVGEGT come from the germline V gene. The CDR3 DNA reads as TGTGCCAGCAGTTACCGAACTCGGTTGGTCACCGGGGAGCTGTTTTTT. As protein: CASSYRTRLVTGELFF.

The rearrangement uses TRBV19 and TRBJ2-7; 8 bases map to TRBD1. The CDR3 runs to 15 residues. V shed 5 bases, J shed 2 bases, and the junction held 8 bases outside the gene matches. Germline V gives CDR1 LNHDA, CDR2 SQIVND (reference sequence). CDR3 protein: CASSWGTGLPYEQYF. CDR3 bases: TGTGCCAGTAGTTGGGGGACAGGACTCCCCTACGAGCAGTACTTC.

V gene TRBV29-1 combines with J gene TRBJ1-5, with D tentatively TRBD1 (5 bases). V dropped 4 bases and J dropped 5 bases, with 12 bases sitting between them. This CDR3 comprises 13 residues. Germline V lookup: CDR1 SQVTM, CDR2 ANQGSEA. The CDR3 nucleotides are TGCAGCGTTGGCATCGCAGGGCATCAGCCCCAGCATTTT. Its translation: CSVGIAGHQPQHF.

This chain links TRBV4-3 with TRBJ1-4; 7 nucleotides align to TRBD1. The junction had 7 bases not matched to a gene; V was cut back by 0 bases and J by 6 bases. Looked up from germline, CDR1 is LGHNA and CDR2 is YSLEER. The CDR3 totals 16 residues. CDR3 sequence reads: CASSQEGGDRDEKLFF. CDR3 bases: TGCGCCAGCAGCCAAGAGGGGGGTGACAGGGATGAAAAACTGTTTTTT.

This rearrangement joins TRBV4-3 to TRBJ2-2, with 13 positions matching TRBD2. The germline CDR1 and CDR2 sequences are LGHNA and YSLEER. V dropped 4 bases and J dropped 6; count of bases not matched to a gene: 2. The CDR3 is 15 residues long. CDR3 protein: CASSPGLAGPGELFF. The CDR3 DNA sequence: TGCGCCAGCAGCCCGGGACTAGCGGGGCCCGGGGAGCTGTTTTTT.

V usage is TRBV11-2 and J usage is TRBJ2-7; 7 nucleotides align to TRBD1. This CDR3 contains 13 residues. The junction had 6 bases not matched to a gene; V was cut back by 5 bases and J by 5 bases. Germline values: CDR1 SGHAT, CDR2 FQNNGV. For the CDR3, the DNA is TGTGCCAGCAGCGAGCACAGGGGAAACGAGCAGTACTTC. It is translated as CASSEHRGNEQYF.

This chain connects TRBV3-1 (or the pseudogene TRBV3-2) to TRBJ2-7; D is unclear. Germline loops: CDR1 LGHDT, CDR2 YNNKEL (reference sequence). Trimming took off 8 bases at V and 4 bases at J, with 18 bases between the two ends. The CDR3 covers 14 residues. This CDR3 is CASLSRRPDYEQYF. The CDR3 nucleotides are TGTGCCAGCCTATCCCGGCGGCCGGATTACGAGCAGTACTTC.

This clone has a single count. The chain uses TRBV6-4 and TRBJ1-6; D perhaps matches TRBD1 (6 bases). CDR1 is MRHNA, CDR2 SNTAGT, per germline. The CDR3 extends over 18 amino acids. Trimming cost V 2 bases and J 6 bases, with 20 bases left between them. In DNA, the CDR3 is TGTGCCAGCAGTGACGGCACGGGGGGCAGGGAGGGTAATTCACCCCTCCACTTT. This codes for CASSDGTGGREGNSPLHF.

The CDR3 DNA sequence: TGTGCCAGCAGTTACCATAACACAGGGACCGGGGCCAACGTCCTGACTTTC. This encodes CASSYHNTGTGANVLTF. The genes are TRBV6-2 or TRBV6-3 and TRBJ2-6; tentative D call: TRBD1 (6 bases). Germline V gene data show CDR1 as MNHEY and CDR2 as SVGEGT. The V end was cut by 2 bases, the J end by 4 bases, with 15 bases between. The CDR3 spans 17 residues.